This T cell receptor (beta chain) derives from a study of PD-1 blockade in classical Hodgkin lymphoma. Every one of the patients relapsed after autologous stem cell transplantation (brentuximab vedotin exposure was variable). Patients had relapsed/refractory classical Hodgkin lymphoma with complete response, partial response or progressive disease as best response. Sequenced by immunoSEQ multiplex PCR; TCRdb stores in-frame clones only, minus some. Counted here are roughly 140,000 clones, around 73% occurring once; the ten biggest clones make up 9.2%. This clone is termed medium-sized. Its target is unknown. Points from the study as a whole: Researchers reported that CD4+ TCR diversity, though not CD8+, rose significantly by C4D1. The baseline diversity of complete responders showed similarity to that of newly diagnosed patients.

Trimming took 0 bases from V and 6 from J, leaving 11 bases between them. CDR1 and CDR2 from the germline V gene are MNHNY and SVGAGI (reference sequence). This CDR3 is 14 amino acids long. V gene TRBV6-6 combines with J gene TRBJ1-2; weak D call: TRBD1 (6 bases). The source is a human donor with classical Hodgkin lymphoma. The sample consisted of peripheral blood mononuclear cells (PBMCs), taken before the second cycle of nivolumab. In nucleotides, the CDR3 is TGTGCCAGCAGTTACTCGAGTAGGGGGAATGGCTACACCTTC. This codes for CASSYSSRGNGYTF.